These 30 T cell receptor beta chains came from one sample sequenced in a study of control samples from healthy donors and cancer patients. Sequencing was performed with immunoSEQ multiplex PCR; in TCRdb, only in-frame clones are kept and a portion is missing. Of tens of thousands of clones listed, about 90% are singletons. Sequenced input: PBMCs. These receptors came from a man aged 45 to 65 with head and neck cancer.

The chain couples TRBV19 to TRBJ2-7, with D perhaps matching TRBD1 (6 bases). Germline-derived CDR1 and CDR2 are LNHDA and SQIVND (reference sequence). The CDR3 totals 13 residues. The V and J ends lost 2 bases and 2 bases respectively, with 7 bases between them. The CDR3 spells CASSITGTYEQYF. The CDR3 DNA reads TGTGCCAGTAGTATAACAGGGACCTACGAGCAGTACTTC. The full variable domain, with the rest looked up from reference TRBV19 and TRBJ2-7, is DGGITQSPKYLFRKEGQNVTLSCEQNLNHDAMYWYRQDPGQGLRLIYYSQIVNDFQKGDIAEGYSVSREKKESFPLTVTSAQKNPTAFYLCASSITGTYEQYFGPGTRLTVT.

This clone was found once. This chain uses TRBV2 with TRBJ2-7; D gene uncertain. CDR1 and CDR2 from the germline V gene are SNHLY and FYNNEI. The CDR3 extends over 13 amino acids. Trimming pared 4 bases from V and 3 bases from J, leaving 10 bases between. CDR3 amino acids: CASSGGVVYEQYF. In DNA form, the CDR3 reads TGTGCCAGCAGTGGAGGTGTAGTCTACGAGCAGTACTTC. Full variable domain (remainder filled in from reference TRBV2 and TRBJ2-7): EPEVTQTPSHQVTQMGQEVILRCVPISNHLYFYWYRQILGQKVEFLVSFYNNEISEKSEIFDDQFSVERPDGSNFTLKIRSTKLEDSAMYFCASSGGVVYEQYFGPGTRLTVT.

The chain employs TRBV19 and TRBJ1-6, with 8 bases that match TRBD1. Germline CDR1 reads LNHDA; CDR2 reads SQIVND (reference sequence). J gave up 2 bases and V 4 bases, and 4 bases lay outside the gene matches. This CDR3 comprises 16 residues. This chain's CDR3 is CASSTGQGTYNSPLHF. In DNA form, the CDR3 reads TGTGCCAGTAGTACCGGACAGGGAACCTATAATTCACCCCTCCACTTT.

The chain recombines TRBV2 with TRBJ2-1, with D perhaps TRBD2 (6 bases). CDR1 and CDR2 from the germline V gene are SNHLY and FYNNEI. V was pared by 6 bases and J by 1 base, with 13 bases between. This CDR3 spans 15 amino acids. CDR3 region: CASRDSGSSYNEQFF. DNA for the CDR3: TGTGCCAGCAGGGACTCCGGGAGTTCCTACAATGAGCAGTTCTTC.

CDR3 nucleotides: TGTGCCAGCAGCAAGGGTCTCTCTGGGGCCAACGTCCTGACTTTC. It yields the protein CASSKGLSGANVLTF. The rearrangement uses TRBV6-2 or TRBV6-3 and TRBJ2-6; D remains unclear. Trimming removed 6 bases from V and 0 bases from J, with 9 bases in between. Germline V CDR1 and CDR2: MNHEY, SVGEGT. The CDR3 loop spans 15 amino acids.

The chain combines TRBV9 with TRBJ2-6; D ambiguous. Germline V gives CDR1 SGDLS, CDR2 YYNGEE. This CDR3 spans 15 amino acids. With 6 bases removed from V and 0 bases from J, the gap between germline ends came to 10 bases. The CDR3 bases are TGTGCCAGCACCAGCGCGGACTCTGGGGCCAACGTCCTGACTTTC. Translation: CASTSADSGANVLTF.

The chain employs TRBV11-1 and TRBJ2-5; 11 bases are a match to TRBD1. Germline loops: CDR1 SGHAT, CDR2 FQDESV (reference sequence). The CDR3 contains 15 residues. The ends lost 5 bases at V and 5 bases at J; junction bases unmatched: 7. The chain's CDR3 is CASSGGQGVVETQYF. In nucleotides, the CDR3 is TGTGCCAGCAGCGGGGGACAGGGGGTCGTGGAGACCCAGTACTTC.

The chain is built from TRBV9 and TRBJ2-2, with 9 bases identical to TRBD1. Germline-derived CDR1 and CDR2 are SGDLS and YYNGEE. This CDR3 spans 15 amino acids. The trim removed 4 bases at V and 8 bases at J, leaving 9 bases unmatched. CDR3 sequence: CASSPRQGVRGELFF. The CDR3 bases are TGTGCCAGCAGCCCGAGACAGGGGGTGAGGGGGGAGCTGTTTTTT.

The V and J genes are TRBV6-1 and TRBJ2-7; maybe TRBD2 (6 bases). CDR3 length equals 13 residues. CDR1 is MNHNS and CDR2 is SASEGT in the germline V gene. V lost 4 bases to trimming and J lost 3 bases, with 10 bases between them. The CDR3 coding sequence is TGTGCCAGCAGTGTAGCGGAGAGCTACGAGCAGTACTTC. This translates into CASSVAESYEQYF.

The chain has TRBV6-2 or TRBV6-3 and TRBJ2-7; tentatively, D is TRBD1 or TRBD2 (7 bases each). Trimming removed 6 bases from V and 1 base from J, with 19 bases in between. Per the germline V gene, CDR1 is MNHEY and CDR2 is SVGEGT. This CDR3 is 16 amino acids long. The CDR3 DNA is TGTGCCAGCAGCCTCGCGGGGGCAGGGGGTTCCTACGAGCAGTACTTC. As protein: CASSLAGAGGSYEQYF.

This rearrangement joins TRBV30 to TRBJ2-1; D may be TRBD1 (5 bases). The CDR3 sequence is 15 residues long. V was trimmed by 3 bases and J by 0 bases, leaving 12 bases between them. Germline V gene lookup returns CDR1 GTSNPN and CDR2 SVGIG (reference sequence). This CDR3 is CAWRTQGLSYNEQFF. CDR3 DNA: TGTGCCTGGAGGACCCAGGGTCTCTCCTACAATGAGCAGTTCTTC.

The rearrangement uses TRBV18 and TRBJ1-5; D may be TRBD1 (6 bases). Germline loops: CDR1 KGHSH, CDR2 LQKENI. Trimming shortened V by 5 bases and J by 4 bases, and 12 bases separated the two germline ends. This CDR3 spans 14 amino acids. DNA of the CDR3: TGTGCCAGCTCATCCGCGGGGGCAAATCAGCCCCAGCATTTT. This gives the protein CASSSAGANQPQHF.

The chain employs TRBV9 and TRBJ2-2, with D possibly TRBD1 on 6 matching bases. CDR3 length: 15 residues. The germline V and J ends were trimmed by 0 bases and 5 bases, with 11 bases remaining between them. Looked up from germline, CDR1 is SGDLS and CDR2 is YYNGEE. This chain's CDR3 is CASSVAMTGTGELFF. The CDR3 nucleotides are TGTGCCAGCAGCGTAGCTATGACAGGTACCGGGGAGCTGTTTTTT.

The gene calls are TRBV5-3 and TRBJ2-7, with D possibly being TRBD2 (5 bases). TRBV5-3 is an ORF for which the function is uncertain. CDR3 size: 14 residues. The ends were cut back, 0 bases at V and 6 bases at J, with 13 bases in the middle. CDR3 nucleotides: TGTGCCAGAAGCTTGGACAGCGGACGGGGCGAGCAGTACTTC. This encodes CARSLDSGRGEQYF.

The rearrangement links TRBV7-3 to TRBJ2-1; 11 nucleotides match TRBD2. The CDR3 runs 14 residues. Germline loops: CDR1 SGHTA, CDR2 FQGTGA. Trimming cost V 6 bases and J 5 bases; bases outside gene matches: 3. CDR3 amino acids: CASRPSGGNNEQFF. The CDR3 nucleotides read TGTGCCAGCAGACCTAGCGGGGGGAACAATGAGCAGTTCTTC.

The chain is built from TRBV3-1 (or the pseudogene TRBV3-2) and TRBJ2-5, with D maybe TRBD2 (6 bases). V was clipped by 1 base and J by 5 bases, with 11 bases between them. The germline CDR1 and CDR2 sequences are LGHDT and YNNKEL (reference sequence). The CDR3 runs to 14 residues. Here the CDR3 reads CASSQVGGTETQYF. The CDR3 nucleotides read TGTGCCAGCAGCCAAGTTGGGGGGACGGAGACCCAGTACTTC.

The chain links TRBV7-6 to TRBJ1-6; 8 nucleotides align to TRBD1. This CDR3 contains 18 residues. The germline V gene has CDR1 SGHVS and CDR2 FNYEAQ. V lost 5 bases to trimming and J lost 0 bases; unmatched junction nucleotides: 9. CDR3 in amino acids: CASSLGDRRSSYNSPLHF. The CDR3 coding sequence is TGTGCCAGCAGCCTGGGGGACAGGAGGAGCTCCTATAATTCACCCCTCCACTTT.

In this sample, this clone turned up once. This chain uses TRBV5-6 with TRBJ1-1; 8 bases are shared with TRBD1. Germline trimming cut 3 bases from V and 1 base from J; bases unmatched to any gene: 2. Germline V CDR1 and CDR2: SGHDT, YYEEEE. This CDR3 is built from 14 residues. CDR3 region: CASSWDRRNTEAFF. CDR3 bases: TGTGCCAGCAGCTGGGACAGGAGGAACACTGAAGCTTTCTTT.

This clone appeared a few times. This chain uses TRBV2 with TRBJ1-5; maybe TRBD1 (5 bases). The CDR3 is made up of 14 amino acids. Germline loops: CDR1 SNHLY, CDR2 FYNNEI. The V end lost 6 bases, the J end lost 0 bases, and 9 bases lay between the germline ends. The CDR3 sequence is CASRGDGSNQPQHF. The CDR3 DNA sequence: TGTGCCAGCAGAGGGGACGGTAGCAATCAGCCCCAGCATTTT.

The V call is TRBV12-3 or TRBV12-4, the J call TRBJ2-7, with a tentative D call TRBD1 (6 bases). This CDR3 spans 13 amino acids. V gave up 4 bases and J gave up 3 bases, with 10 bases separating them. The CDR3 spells CASSSRGGYEQYF. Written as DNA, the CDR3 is TGTGCCAGCAGTTCCAGGGGTGGCTACGAGCAGTACTTC.

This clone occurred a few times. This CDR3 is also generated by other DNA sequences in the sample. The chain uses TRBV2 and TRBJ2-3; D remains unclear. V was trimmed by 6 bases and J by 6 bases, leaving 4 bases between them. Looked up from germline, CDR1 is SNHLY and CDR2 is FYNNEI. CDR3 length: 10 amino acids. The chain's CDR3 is CASRVDTQYF. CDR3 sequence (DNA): TGTGCCAGCAGAGTGGATACGCAGTATTTT.

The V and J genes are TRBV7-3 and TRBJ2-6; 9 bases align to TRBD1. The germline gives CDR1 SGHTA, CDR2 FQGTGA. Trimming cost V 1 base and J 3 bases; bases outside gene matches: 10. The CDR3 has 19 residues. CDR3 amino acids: CASSLIPGQGTSGANVLTF. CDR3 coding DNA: TGTGCCAGCAGCTTAATCCCAGGACAGGGGACAAGTGGGGCCAACGTCCTGACTTTC.

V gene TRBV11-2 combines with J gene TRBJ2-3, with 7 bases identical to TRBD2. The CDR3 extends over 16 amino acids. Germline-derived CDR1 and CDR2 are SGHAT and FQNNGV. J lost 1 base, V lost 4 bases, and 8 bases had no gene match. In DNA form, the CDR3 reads TGTGCCAGCAGCTGGGAGTTAGCGGGCGGCACAGATACGCAGTATTTT. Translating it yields CASSWELAGGTDTQYF.

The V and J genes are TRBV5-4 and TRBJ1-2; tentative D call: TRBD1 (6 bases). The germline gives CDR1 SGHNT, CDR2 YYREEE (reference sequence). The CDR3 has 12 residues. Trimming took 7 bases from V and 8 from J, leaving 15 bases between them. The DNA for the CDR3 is TGTGCCAGCTATAACAGGGCAGGAGGCTACACCTTC. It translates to CASYNRAGGYTF.

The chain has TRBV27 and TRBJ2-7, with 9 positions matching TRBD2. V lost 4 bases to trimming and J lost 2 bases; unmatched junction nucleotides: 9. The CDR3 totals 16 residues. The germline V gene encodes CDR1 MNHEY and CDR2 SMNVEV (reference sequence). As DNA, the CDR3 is TGTGCCAGCAGTTCCCCCGGCGGGAGGGCTGCCTACGAGCAGTACTTC. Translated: CASSSPGGRAAYEQYF.

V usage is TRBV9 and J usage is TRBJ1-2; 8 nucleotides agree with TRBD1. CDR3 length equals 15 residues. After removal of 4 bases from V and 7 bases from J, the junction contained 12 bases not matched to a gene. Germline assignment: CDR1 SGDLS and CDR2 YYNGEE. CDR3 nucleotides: TGTGCCAGCAGCCTAGGGACAGGTTCGGGAGGTGGCTACACCTTC. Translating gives CASSLGTGSGGGYTF.

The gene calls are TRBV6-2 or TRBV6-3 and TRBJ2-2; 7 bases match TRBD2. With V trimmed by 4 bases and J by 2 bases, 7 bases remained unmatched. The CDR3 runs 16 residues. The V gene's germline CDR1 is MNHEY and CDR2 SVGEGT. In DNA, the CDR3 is TGTGCCAGCAGTTGGGGGGGTGGGAGCAACACCGGGGAGCTGTTTTTT. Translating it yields CASSWGGGSNTGELFF.

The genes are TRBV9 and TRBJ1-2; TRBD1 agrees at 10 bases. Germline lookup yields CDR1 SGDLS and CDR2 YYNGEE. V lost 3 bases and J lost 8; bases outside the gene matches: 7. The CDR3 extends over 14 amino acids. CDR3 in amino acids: CASSELGTGEGYTF. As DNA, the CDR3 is TGTGCCAGCAGCGAGCTGGGGACAGGGGAAGGCTACACCTTC.

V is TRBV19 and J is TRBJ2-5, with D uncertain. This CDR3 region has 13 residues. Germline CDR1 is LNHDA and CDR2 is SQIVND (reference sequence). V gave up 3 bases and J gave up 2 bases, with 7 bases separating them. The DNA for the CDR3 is TGTGCCAGTAGTATTAACAGTCAAGAGACCCAGTACTTC. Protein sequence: CASSINSQETQYF.

CDR3 sequence: CAWSRGSAEQYF. DNA of the CDR3: TGTGCCTGGAGTAGGGGTTCTGCCGAGCAGTACTTC. This chain connects TRBV30 to TRBJ2-7; a possible D gene is TRBD1 (5 bases). The length of the CDR3 is 12 residues. V shed 2 bases and J shed 6 bases, with 11 bases lying between them. CDR1 GTSNPN and CDR2 SVGIG come from the germline V gene (reference sequence).